The entry below gives a single T cell receptor (beta chain) sequence along with its context. Other DNA sequences in the sample encode the same CDR3. This sample was taken from a study of blood T cell repertoires in COVID-19. The CDR3 has 14 residues. Trimming shortened V by 5 bases and J by 0 bases, and 8 bases separated the two germline ends. The germline V gene has CDR1 SGHTA and CDR2 FQGNSA. Some clones are missing from TCRdb's copy, which holds only in-frame ones; the method was immunoSEQ multiplex PCR. The table shows 240,000 or so clones, with almost 85% occurring only once. The chain carries TRBV7-2 and TRBJ1-3, with D possibly being TRBD1 (5 bases). Specimen: peripheral blood. The sequence was obtained from a woman older than 75 with acute or convalescent COVID-19. CDR3 loop: CASSLGGSGNTIYF. In DNA form, the CDR3 reads TGTGCCAGCAGCCTCGGGGGCTCTGGAAACACCATATATTTT.